Each of the 18 T cell receptor beta chains below was sequenced from the same sample in a study of beta chain features in type 1 diabetes. General observations from the study: In every one of the four CD4+ subsets, TCRB CDR3s were moderately but significantly shorter in Type 1 diabetes patients.

Since all of the isolated RNA was reverse transcribed, expressed TCRB transcripts were what got sequenced. Repertoires were generated with immunoSEQ multiplex PCR, while TCRdb's copy carries only in-frame clones and drops some. The table includes 680,000 or so clones, roughly 13% detected once. These receptors' antigens are unknown. Sequenced: naive CD4+ T cells from blood. The receptors stem from a man between 18 and 29 years old with type 1 diabetes.

In this sample, this clone turned up a few times. CDR3 DNA: TGTGCCAGCAGCACCCGGGCAGGGACAGGCATCACAGATACGCAGTATTTT. This translates into CASSTRAGTGITDTQYF. The chain recombines TRBV14 with TRBJ2-3; 8 nucleotides align to TRBD1. V shed 5 bases and J 2 bases; nucleotides not matched to a gene: 12. CDR1 is SGHDN and CDR2 is FVKESK in the germline V gene. The CDR3 has 17 amino acids.

J is TRBJ2-5 and V is TRBV30; 8 bases are a match to TRBD1. The CDR3 spans 13 residues. Trimming removed 4 bases from V and 2 bases from J; junction bases left unmatched: 3. Germline loops: CDR1 GTSNPN, CDR2 SVGIG (reference sequence). As DNA, the CDR3 is TGTGCCTGGAACAGGGGGGTTCAAGAGACCCAGTACTTC. Encoded protein: CAWNRGVQETQYF.

This clone showed up just a few times. The chain couples TRBV30 to TRBJ2-1; weak D call: TRBD2 (6 bases). The V and J ends lost 3 bases and 8 bases respectively, with 17 bases between them. The CDR3 extends over 14 amino acids. Looked up from germline, CDR1 is GTSNPN and CDR2 is SVGIG (reference sequence). DNA of the CDR3: TGTGCCTGGAGCCGCCCTCCGGGACTTGATGAGCAGTTCTTC. It codes for CAWSRPPGLDEQFF.

For this clone: The sample has other DNA sequences that encode this CDR3 too. V and J are TRBV5-1 and TRBJ1-1, with 11 bases lining up with TRBD1. The CDR3 is 15 residues long. After removal of 4 bases from V and 2 bases from J, the junction contained 4 bases not matched to a gene. Germline V lookup: CDR1 SGHRS, CDR2 YFSETQ. The CDR3 region is CASSPRTGGNTEAFF. In DNA form, the CDR3 reads TGCGCCAGCAGCCCCCGGACAGGGGGCAACACTGAAGCTTTCTTT.

This rearrangement joins TRBV5-1 to TRBJ2-1; the D is unclear. The V and J ends lost 1 base and 5 bases respectively, with 4 bases between them. Germline-derived CDR1 and CDR2 are SGHRS and YFSETQ. The length of the CDR3 is 12 residues. The CDR3, as DNA: TGCGCCAGCAGCTTGACCCACAATGAGCAGTTCTTC. Translation: CASSLTHNEQFF.

This chain links TRBV30 with TRBJ1-2, with 7 nucleotides matching TRBD1. With V trimmed by 1 base and J by 4 bases, 9 bases remained unmatched. The CDR3 sequence is 15 residues long. Germline CDR1 reads GTSNPN; CDR2 reads SVGIG (reference sequence). The CDR3: CAWSAPTGHGYGYTF. The DNA for the CDR3 is TGTGCCTGGAGTGCCCCGACAGGGCACGGCTATGGCTACACCTTC.

This clone occurred a few times. This chain links TRBV2 with TRBJ1-6; no clear D. There are 13 residues in the CDR3. Germline lookup yields CDR1 SNHLY and CDR2 FYNNEI. V lost 4 bases to trimming and J lost 10 bases, with 11 bases between them. CDR3 nucleotides: TGTGCCAGCAGTGGCGGCTTTTCCTCACCCCTCCACTTT. Protein sequence: CASSGGFSSPLHF.

The J gene is TRBJ2-1, the V gene TRBV9; D call uncertain. CDR3 length equals 14 residues. Trimming left V 3 bases short and J 5 bases short, with 12 bases between. Germline assignment: CDR1 SGDLS and CDR2 YYNGEE. Written as DNA, the CDR3 is TGTGCCAGCAGCGCAGCCTCGACGAACAATGAGCAGTTCTTC. It codes for CASSAASTNNEQFF.

V usage is TRBV30 and J usage is TRBJ2-3; TRBD2 matches 9 bases. Trimming at V came to 8 bases and at J to 3 bases, leaving 9 bases not matched to a gene. Germline CDR1 GTSNPN, CDR2 SVGIG (reference sequence). The CDR3 has 14 residues. In nucleotides, the CDR3 is TGTGCCAGAGCTAGCGGGGCTTTTACAGATACGCAGTATTTT. Protein product: CARASGAFTDTQYF. Based on the CDR3 plus reference TRBV30 and TRBJ2-3, the full variable domain is SQTIHQWPATLVQPVGSPLSLECTVEGTSNPNLYWYRQAAGRGLQLLFYSVGIGQISSEVPQNLSASRPQDRQFILSSKKLLLSDSGFYLCARASGAFTDTQYFGPGTRLTVL.

The V gene is TRBV30, the J gene TRBJ2-6; D not certain. V was pared by 3 bases and J by 0 bases, with 9 bases between. CDR1 GTSNPN and CDR2 SVGIG come from the germline V gene (reference sequence). This CDR3 is 15 amino acids long. The CDR3 coding sequence is TGTGCCTGGAGCTCCGACGGCTCTGGGGCCAACGTCCTGACTTTC. Translating it yields CAWSSDGSGANVLTF.

This rearrangement joins TRBV19 to TRBJ2-5; tentative D call: TRBD2 (5 bases). This CDR3 spans 14 amino acids. V was cut by 3 bases and J by 1 base, with 9 bases left in between. The germline CDR1 and CDR2 sequences are LNHDA and SQIVND (reference sequence). CDR3 sequence reads: CASSIGLTQETQYF. The CDR3 nucleotides are TGTGCCAGTAGTATCGGACTGACCCAAGAGACCCAGTACTTC.

A few counts support this clone. This chain uses TRBV29-1 with TRBJ1-1, with TRBD1 matching 7 bases. CDR1 and CDR2 (germline): SQVTM, ANQGSEA. There are 15 residues in the CDR3. Trimming took 1 base from V and 0 from J; bases not matched to a gene: 5. CDR3 bases: TGCAGCGTTGAAGTAAGGGGACAGTTGAACACTGAAGCTTTCTTT. It encodes CSVEVRGQLNTEAFF.

The J gene is TRBJ2-1, the V gene TRBV29-1; perhaps TRBD2 as D (6 bases). V was pared by 2 bases and J by 7 bases, with 15 bases between. The length of the CDR3 is 14 residues. Germline V gene sequence: CDR1 SQVTM, CDR2 ANQGSEA. CDR3 DNA sequence: TGCAGCGTTGAAATGAGGCTAGCGCCTAATGAGCAGTTCTTC. Translation gives CSVEMRLAPNEQFF.

This clone has more than one count but fewer than ten. The chain employs TRBV30 and TRBJ1-1; D call uncertain. CDR1 is GTSNPN, CDR2 SVGIG, per germline (reference sequence). The CDR3 length is 13 residues. Trimming removed 2 bases at V and 8 bases at J, with 15 bases between. Written as DNA, the CDR3 is TGTGCCTGGAGTTTTCCTGGATTTGAGGAAGCTTTCTTT. It codes for CAWSFPGFEEAFF.

There are a few counts of this clone. The J gene is TRBJ2-3, the V gene TRBV5-8, with TRBD2 matching over 10 bases. After removal of 4 bases from V and 1 base from J, the junction contained 9 bases not matched to a gene. CDR1 SGHTS and CDR2 YDEGEE come from the germline V gene. This CDR3 comprises 17 residues. The CDR3 loop is CASSPGTSGEGTDTQYF. The DNA of the CDR3 is TGTGCCAGCAGCCCAGGCACTAGCGGGGAGGGCACAGATACGCAGTATTTT. The full variable domain, completed using reference TRBV5-8 and TRBJ2-3, is EAGVTQSPTHLIKTRGQQATLRCSPISGHTSVYWYQQALGLGLQFLLWYDEGEERNRGNFPPRFSGRQFPNYSSELNVNALELEDSALYLCASSPGTSGEGTDTQYFGPGTRLTVL.

This clone was observed a few times. The chain joins TRBV10-2 to TRBJ2-3; D is possibly TRBD1 (6 bases). Germline V gives CDR1 WSHSY, CDR2 SAAADI. Trimming cost V 0 bases and J 0 bases, with 10 bases left between them. The length of the CDR3 is 16 residues. The CDR3 region has the DNA TGCGCCAGCAGTGAGTCTATTGGACAGAGCACAGATACGCAGTATTTT. It codes for CASSESIGQSTDTQYF.

This chain connects TRBV29-1 to TRBJ1-1; 10 bases are shared with TRBD1. The CDR3 contains 12 residues. Germline lookup yields CDR1 SQVTM and CDR2 ANQGSEA. J was trimmed by 3 bases and V by 6 bases; bases with no gene match: 1. For the CDR3, the DNA is TGCAGCGTAGGACAGGGGGACACTGAAGCTTTCTTT. This sequence encodes CSVGQGDTEAFF. The full variable domain, with the rest looked up from reference TRBV29-1 and TRBJ1-1, is SAVISQKPSRDICQRGTSLTIQCQVDSQVTMMFWYRQQPGQSLTLIATANQGSEATYESGFVIDKFPISRPNLTFSTLTVSNMSPEDSSIYLCSVGQGDTEAFFGQGTRLTVV.

The rearrangement uses TRBV9 and TRBJ2-1, with D perhaps TRBD1 (5 bases). V lost 1 base and J 1 base, leaving 12 bases between the germline ends. Germline assignment: CDR1 SGDLS and CDR2 YYNGEE. There are 16 residues in the CDR3. CDR3 sequence reads: CASSVSGMGSYNEQFF. The CDR3 DNA is TGTGCCAGCAGCGTATCAGGGATGGGTTCCTACAATGAGCAGTTCTTC.